The 17 T cell receptor beta chains presented below share a single source sample, sequenced in a study of blood T cell repertoires in COVID-19. Here immunoSEQ multiplex PCR was the method, and the copy in TCRdb shows in-frame clones only, minus some. Of 300,000 to 400,000 clones detected, about 88% appear once; the ten largest clones hold 3%. Sequencing input: peripheral blood. Every receptor here comes from a human donor in a cohort sampled during active COVID-19.

V gene TRBV15 combines with J gene TRBJ2-7, with TRBD1 as a possible D gene (5 bases). The germline V gene has CDR1 LNHNV and CDR2 YYDKDF (reference sequence). The CDR3 runs 16 residues. V dropped 2 bases and J dropped 2 bases, with 16 bases sitting between them. The CDR3 is CATSRHRGGVTYEQYF. The CDR3 DNA is TGTGCCACCAGCAGACATAGGGGTGGGGTTACCTACGAGCAGTACTTC.

This clone was seen more than once but under ten times. Other DNA sequences in this sample translate to the same CDR3. The rearrangement links TRBV5-1 to TRBJ1-3, with no clear D. Germline CDR1 reads SGHRS; CDR2 reads YFSETQ. The V gene lost 0 bases and the J gene lost 4 bases, with 8 bases spanning the gap. CDR3 length: 14 amino acids. The CDR3 region has the DNA TGCGCCAGCAGCTTGGCGGGATCGGGAAACACCATATATTTT. This codes for CASSLAGSGNTIYF. The whole variable domain, filled in from reference TRBV5-1 and TRBJ1-3, reads KAGVTQTPRYLIKTRGQQVTLSCSPISGHRSVSWYQQTPGQGLQFLFEYFSETQRNKGNFPGRFSGRQFSNSRSEMNVSTLELGDSALYLCASSLAGSGNTIYFGEGSWLTVV.

This clone has a handful of counts. The V gene is TRBV25-1, the J gene TRBJ2-5; TRBD2 agrees at 9 bases. Germline V gives CDR1 MGHDK, CDR2 SYGVNS. The CDR3 has 15 residues. With 4 bases clipped from V and 0 bases from J, the junction kept 3 bases outside the gene matches. The CDR3 region has the DNA TGTGCCAGCAGTGGCCTAGCGGGAAACCAAGAGACCCAGTACTTC. This encodes CASSGLAGNQETQYF.

This chain links TRBV5-1 with TRBJ1-1; D possibly corresponds to TRBD1 (6 bases). The germline V and J ends were trimmed by 0 bases and 1 base, with 10 bases remaining between them. The CDR3 has 15 amino acids. CDR1 is SGHRS and CDR2 is YFSETQ in the germline V gene. The CDR3 protein is CASSLDGGRNTEAFF. DNA for the CDR3: TGCGCCAGCAGCTTGGACGGGGGGCGGAACACTGAAGCTTTCTTT.

J is TRBJ2-1 and V is TRBV28; D is possibly TRBD2 (6 bases). Germline lookup yields CDR1 MDHEN and CDR2 SYDVKM. This CDR3 has 13 amino acids. Trimming cost V 10 bases and J 4 bases, with 14 bases left between them. The chain's CDR3 is CATGEVGYNEQFF. CDR3 nucleotide sequence: TGTGCCACGGGAGAGGTCGGGTACAATGAGCAGTTCTTC.

The chain links TRBV14 to TRBJ2-5, with D tentatively TRBD1 (5 bases). V was clipped by 4 bases and J by 5 bases, with 17 bases between them. Germline V gene sequence: CDR1 SGHDN, CDR2 FVKESK. The CDR3 is made up of 15 amino acids. The DNA for the CDR3 is TGTGCCAGCAGCCCTAGTCTTTGGGGCAGGGAGACCCAGTACTTC. Encoded protein: CASSPSLWGRETQYF.

V and J are TRBV15 and TRBJ2-5, with 7 bases aligning to TRBD2. This CDR3 spans 11 amino acids. J lost 5 bases, V lost 8 bases, and 2 bases had no gene match. Germline CDR1 and CDR2: LNHNV and YYDKDF (reference sequence). The CDR3 protein is CATGGGETQYF. Here the CDR3 DNA reads TGTGCCACCGGGGGAGGGGAGACCCAGTACTTC.

The chain recombines TRBV5-1 with TRBJ1-2; 7 bases agree with TRBD1. The CDR3 consists of 16 residues. The trim removed 0 bases at V and 2 bases at J, leaving 7 bases unmatched. Germline V gene sequence: CDR1 SGHRS, CDR2 YFSETQ. The CDR3 is CASSLDRDSFNYGYTF. The CDR3 DNA is TGCGCCAGCAGCTTGGACCGGGACAGTTTCAACTATGGCTACACCTTC. Combining the CDR3 with reference TRBV5-1 and TRBJ1-2 gives the whole variable domain KAGVTQTPRYLIKTRGQQVTLSCSPISGHRSVSWYQQTPGQGLQFLFEYFSETQRNKGNFPGRFSGRQFSNSRSEMNVSTLELGDSALYLCASSLDRDSFNYGYTFGSGTRLTVV.

The genes are TRBV6-1 and TRBJ1-5, with D unclear. Looked up from germline, CDR1 is MNHNS and CDR2 is SASEGT. The CDR3 contains 16 residues. Trimming pared 0 bases from V and 11 bases from J, leaving 20 bases between. The CDR3 spells CASSEAGAGSLLAQHF. CDR3 sequence (DNA): TGTGCCAGCAGTGAAGCGGGTGCAGGATCCCTGTTAGCCCAGCATTTT.

This chain links TRBV2 with TRBJ1-1; TRBD1 agrees at 9 bases. The CDR3 is 17 residues long. CDR1 and CDR2 (germline): SNHLY, FYNNEI. V lost 7 bases, J lost 6 bases, and 18 bases stayed unmatched. The CDR3 DNA reads as TGTGCCAGCAAAACAGGGGGCCTTAGGCGAAAAGGGTCTGAAGCTTTCTTT. Translated: CASKTGGLRRKGSEAFF.

This rearrangement joins TRBV19 to TRBJ2-7, with 9 bases that match TRBD2. CDR3 length: 15 residues. J gave up 3 bases and V 3 bases, and 6 bases lay outside the gene matches. Germline values: CDR1 LNHDA, CDR2 SQIVND (reference sequence). The CDR3 DNA reads TGTGCCAGTAGTATGCCGGGACTAGCTTACTACGAGCAGTACTTC. Its translation is CASSMPGLAYYEQYF.

This chain joins TRBV5-6 and TRBJ1-1; 7 nucleotides match TRBD1. The CDR3 is 16 residues long. With 0 bases clipped from V and 1 base from J, the junction kept 6 bases outside the gene matches. Germline CDR1 reads SGHDT; CDR2 reads YYEEEE. In DNA, the CDR3 is TGTGCCAGCAGCTTGGAGCTCTCAGGGGGGAACACTGAAGCTTTCTTT. Protein product: CASSLELSGGNTEAFF. Combining the CDR3 with reference TRBV5-6 and TRBJ1-1 gives the whole variable domain DAGVTQSPTHLIKTRGQQVTLRCSPKSGHDTVSWYQQALGQGPQFIFQYYEEEERQRGNFPDRFSGHQFPNYSSELNVNALLLGDSALYLCASSLELSGGNTEAFFGQGTRLTVV.

The CDR3: CASSPDRGGTEAFF. The CDR3 bases are TGTGCCAGCAGTCCGGACAGGGGAGGCACTGAAGCTTTCTTT. The chain uses TRBV6-5 and TRBJ1-1; TRBD1 aligns across 9 bases. CDR3 size: 14 residues. The trim removed 5 bases at V and 4 bases at J, leaving 5 bases unmatched. Germline V CDR1 and CDR2: MNHEY, SVGAGI.

The chain couples TRBV27 to TRBJ2-1, with 8 bases lining up with TRBD2. The J segment lost 8 bases and the V segment lost 6 bases, leaving 15 bases of the junction unmatched. Germline CDR1 is MNHEY and CDR2 is SMNVEV (reference sequence). The CDR3 extends over 16 amino acids. The CDR3 DNA is TGTGCCAGCAGGGGCACTGGCGGGAGGTTTTACTATGAGCAGTTCTTC. It is translated as CASRGTGGRFYYEQFF.

This clone was counted ten times or more. This chain joins TRBV7-9 and TRBJ1-2, with TRBD1 identical over 7 bases. V lost 5 bases and J lost 5; bases outside the gene matches: 5. Germline CDR1 and CDR2: SEHNR and FQNEAQ (reference sequence). This CDR3 is built from 13 residues. The CDR3 nucleotides read TGTGCCAGCAGCGAGGGGGCTGGGTATGGCTACACCTTC. It specifies CASSEGAGYGYTF.

This clone showed up just once. V gene TRBV3-1 (or the pseudogene TRBV3-2) combines with J gene TRBJ2-1; 10 nucleotides line up with TRBD2. The CDR3 has 13 amino acids. Trimming took 1 base from V and 11 from J; bases not matched to a gene: 2. From germline, CDR1 is LGHDT and CDR2 YNNKEL (reference sequence). CDR3 DNA sequence: TGTGCCAGCAGCCAAGCCACTAGCGGGAAGCAGTTCTTC. This translates into CASSQATSGKQFF.

V gene TRBV6-5 combines with J gene TRBJ1-1, with D perhaps matching TRBD1 (5 bases). Germline CDR1 and CDR2: MNHEY and SVGAGI. V dropped 8 bases and J dropped 5 bases, with 15 bases sitting between them. This CDR3 spans 13 amino acids. This CDR3 is CASWRGRGTEAFF. CDR3 DNA sequence: TGTGCCAGCTGGAGGGGACGGGGGACTGAAGCTTTCTTT.